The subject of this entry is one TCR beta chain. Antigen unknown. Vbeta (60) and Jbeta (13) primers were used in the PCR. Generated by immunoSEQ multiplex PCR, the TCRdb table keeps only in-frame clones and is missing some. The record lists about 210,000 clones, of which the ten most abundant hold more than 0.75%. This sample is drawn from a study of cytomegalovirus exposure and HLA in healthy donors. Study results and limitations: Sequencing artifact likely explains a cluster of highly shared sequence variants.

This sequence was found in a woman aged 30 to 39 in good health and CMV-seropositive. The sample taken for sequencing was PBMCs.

CDR3 coding DNA: TGTGCCAGCAGCTTCAGGACAGGGTTCGACGAGCAGTACTTC. Protein sequence: CASSFRTGFDEQYF. The chain links TRBV5-6 to TRBJ2-7, with 8 bases that match TRBD1. V lost 2 bases and J lost 5; bases outside the gene matches: 6. This CDR3 has 14 amino acids. Germline values: CDR1 SGHDT, CDR2 YYEEEE.